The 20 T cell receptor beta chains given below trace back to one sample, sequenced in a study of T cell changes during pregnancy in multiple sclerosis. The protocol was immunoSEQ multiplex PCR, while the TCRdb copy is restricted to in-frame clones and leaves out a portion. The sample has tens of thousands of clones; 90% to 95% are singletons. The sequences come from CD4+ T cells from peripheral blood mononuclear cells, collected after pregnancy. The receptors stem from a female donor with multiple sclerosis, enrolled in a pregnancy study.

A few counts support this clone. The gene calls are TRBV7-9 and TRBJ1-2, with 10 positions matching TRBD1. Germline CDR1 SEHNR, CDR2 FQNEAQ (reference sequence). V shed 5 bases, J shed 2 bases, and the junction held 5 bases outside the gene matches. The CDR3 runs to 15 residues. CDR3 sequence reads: CASSRGTGVNYGYTF. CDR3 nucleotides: TGTGCCAGCAGCCGGGGGACAGGGGTGAACTATGGCTACACCTTC.

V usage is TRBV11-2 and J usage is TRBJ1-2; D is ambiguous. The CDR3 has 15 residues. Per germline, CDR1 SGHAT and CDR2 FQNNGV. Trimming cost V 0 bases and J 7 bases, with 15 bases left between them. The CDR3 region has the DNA TGTGCCAGCAGCTTAGATAAGGCCGGGTCCTTTGGCTACACCTTC. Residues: CASSLDKAGSFGYTF.

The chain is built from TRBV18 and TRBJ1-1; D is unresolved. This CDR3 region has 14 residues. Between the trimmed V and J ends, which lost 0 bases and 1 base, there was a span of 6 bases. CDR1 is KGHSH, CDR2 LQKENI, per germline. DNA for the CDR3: TGTGCCAGCTCACCACCGACGGGGAACACTGAAGCTTTCTTT. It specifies CASSPPTGNTEAFF.

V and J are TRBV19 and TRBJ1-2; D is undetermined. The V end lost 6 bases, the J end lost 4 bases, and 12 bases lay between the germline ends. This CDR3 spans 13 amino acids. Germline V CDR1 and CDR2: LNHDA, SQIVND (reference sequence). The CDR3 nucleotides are TGTGCCAGTAGGCAGTCATCCCCCTATGGCTACACCTTC. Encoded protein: CASRQSSPYGYTF.

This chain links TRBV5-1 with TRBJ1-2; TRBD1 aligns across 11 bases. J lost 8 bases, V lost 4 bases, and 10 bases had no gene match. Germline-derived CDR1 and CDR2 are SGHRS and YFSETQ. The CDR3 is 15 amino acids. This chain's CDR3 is CASSPLDRGRGGYTF. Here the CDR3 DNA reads TGCGCCAGCAGCCCCCTGGACAGGGGGCGTGGAGGCTACACCTTC.

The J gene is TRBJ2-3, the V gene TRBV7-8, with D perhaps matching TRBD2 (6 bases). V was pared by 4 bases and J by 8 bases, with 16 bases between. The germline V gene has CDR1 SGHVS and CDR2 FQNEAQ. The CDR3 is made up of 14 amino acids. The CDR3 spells CASSSPSREATQYF. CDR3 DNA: TGTGCCAGCAGCTCCCCCTCCAGGGAGGCTACGCAGTATTTT.

The CDR3 nucleotides read TGTGCCAGCAGCGCATCTACAGCAGGGACAGATAGCAATCAGCCCCAGCATTTT. It is translated as CASSASTAGTDSNQPQHF. The chain joins TRBV11-2 to TRBJ1-5, with 7 bases aligning to TRBD1. The V gene end was trimmed by 5 bases and the J gene end by 0 bases; junction bases not matched to a gene: 13. CDR3 size: 18 residues. Germline CDR1 and CDR2: SGHAT and FQNNGV.

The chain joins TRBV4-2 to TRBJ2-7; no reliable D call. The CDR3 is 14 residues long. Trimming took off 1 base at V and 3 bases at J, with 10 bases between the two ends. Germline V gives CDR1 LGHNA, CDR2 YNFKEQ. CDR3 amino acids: CASSQVAQGYEQYF. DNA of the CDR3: TGTGCCAGCAGCCAAGTAGCCCAAGGCTACGAGCAGTACTTC.

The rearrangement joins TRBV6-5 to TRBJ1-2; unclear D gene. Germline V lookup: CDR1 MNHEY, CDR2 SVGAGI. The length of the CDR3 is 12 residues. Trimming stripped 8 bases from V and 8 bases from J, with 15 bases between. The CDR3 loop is CASGRWEGGYTF. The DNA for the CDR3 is TGTGCCAGCGGTCGCTGGGAGGGAGGCTACACCTTC.

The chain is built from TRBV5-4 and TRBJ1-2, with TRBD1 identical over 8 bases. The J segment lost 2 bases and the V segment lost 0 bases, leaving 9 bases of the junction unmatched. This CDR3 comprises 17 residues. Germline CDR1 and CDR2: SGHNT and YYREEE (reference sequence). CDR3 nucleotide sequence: TGTGCCAGCAGCTTGGCCCTAGGGACAGGACGGAACTATGGCTACACCTTC. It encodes CASSLALGTGRNYGYTF.

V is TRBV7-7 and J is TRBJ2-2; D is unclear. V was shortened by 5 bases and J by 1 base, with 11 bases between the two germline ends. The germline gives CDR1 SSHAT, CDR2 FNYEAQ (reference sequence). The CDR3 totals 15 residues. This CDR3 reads CASSITYGNTGELFF. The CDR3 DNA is TGTGCCAGCAGCATTACGTACGGGAACACCGGGGAGCTGTTTTTT.

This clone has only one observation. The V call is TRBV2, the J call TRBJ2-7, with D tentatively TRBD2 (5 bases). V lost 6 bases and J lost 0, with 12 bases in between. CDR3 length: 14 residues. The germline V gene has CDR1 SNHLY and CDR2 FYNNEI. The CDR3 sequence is CASRISGVSYEQYF. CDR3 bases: TGTGCCAGCAGGATCAGCGGCGTCTCCTACGAGCAGTACTTC.

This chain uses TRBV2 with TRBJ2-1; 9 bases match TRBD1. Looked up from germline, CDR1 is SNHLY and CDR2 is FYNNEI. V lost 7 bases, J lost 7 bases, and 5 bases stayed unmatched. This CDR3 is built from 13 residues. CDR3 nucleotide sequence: TGTGCCAGCAATGGGGACAGGGCAAATGAGCAGTTCTTC. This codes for CASNGDRANEQFF.

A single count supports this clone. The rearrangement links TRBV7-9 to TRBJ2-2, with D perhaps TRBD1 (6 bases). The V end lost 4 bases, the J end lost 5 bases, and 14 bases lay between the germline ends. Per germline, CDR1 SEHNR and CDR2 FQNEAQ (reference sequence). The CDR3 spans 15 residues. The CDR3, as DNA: TGTGCCAGCAGCTCCATCAGGGGAAGTACCGGGGAGCTGTTTTTT. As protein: CASSSIRGSTGELFF. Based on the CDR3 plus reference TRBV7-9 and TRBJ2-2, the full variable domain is DTGVSQNPRHKITKRGQNVTFRCDPISEHNRLYWYRQTLGQGPEFLTYFQNEAQLEKSRLLSDRFSAERPKGSFSTLEIQRTEQGDSAMYLCASSSIRGSTGELFFGEGSRLTVL.

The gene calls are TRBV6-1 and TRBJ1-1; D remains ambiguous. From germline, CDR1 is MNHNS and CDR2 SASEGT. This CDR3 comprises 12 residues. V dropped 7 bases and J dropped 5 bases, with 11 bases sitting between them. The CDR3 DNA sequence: TGTGCCAGCACCCGACTTAAAACTGAAGCTTTCTTT. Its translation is CASTRLKTEAFF.

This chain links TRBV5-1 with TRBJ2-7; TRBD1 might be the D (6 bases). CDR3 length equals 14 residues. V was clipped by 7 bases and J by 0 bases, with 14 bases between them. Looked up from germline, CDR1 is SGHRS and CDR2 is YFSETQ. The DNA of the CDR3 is TGCGCCAGCCAAAACAGGGTCGGCTCCTACGAGCAGTACTTC. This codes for CASQNRVGSYEQYF. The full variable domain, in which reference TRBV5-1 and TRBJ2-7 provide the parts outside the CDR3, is KAGVTQTPRYLIKTRGQQVTLSCSPISGHRSVSWYQQTPGQGLQFLFEYFSETQRNKGNFPGRFSGRQFSNSRSEMNVSTLELGDSALYLCASQNRVGSYEQYFGPGTRLTVT.

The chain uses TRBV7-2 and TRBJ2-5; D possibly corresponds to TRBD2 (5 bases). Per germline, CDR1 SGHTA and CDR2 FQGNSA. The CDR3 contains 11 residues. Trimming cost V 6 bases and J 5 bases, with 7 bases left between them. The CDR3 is CASRSGETQYF. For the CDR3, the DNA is TGTGCCAGCAGATCGGGGGAGACCCAGTACTTC.

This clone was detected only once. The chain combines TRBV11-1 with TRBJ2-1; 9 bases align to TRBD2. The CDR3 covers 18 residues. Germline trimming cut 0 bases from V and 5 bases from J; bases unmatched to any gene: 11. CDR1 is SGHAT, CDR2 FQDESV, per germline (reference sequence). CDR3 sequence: CASSLAGSWAGGNNEQFF. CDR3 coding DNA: TGTGCCAGCAGCTTAGCCGGGTCTTGGGCGGGGGGGAACAATGAGCAGTTCTTC.

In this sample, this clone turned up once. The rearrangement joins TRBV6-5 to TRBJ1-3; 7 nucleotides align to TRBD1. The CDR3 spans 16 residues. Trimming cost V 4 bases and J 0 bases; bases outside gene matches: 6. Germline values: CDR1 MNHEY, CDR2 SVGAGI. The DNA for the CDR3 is TGTGCCAGCAGTTTAGCCGGGACAGACTCTGGAAACACCATATATTTT. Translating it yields CASSLAGTDSGNTIYF.

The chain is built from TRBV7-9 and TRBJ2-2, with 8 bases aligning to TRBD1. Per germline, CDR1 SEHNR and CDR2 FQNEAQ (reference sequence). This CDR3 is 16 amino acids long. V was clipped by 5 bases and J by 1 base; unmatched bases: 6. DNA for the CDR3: TGTGCCAGCAGCGACACCGGGACAGGGAACACCGGGGAGCTGTTTTTT. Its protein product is CASSDTGTGNTGELFF.